This T cell receptor (beta chain) was identified in a study of shared clonotypes between healthy human individuals. It was CD45RO-negative cells, positively selected for CCR7, that made up naive CD8 cells, with terminally differentiated effector memory CD45RA+ cells excluded. Sequencing was performed with immunoSEQ multiplex PCR; in TCRdb, only in-frame clones are kept and a portion is missing. The data show about 2.1 million clones, 93% seen once. The source material was naive CD8+ T cells from PBMCs. The sequence was obtained from a young man in good health. Some clones in this sample may be carry-over from other donors' samples.

The chain's CDR3 is CATSRDRTGHNTGELFF. The CDR3 nucleotides are TGTGCCACCAGCAGAGATAGAACAGGGCATAACACCGGGGAGCTGTTTTTT. The rearrangement uses TRBV15 and TRBJ2-2; a possible D gene is TRBD1 (6 bases). The germline V gene has CDR1 LNHNV and CDR2 YYDKDF (reference sequence). With 0 bases removed from V and 2 bases from J, the gap between germline ends came to 13 bases. The CDR3 spans 17 residues.